The present T cell receptor (beta chain) was sequenced within a study of response to subunit inactivated influenza vaccine. Study results and caveats: Authors suggested few new T cells are recruited by each seasonal influenza vaccination.

TCRdb independently ran MiXCR on the RT-PCR reads; one entry per CDR3 protein. Here the sample spans fewer than 800,000 distinct CDR3 sequences, about a sixth being singletons. This clonotype was seen ten or more times. Its antigen is as yet unknown. Per germline, CDR1 SGHRS and CDR2 YFSETQ. Trimming removed 0 bases at V and 5 bases at J, with 3 bases between. CDR3 length: 12 residues. The receptor was isolated from a man between 50 and 59 years old who received an inactivated influenza vaccine. Sequencing used PBMCs from blood, obtained 11 to 12 days after vaccination. The rearrangement links TRBV5-1 to TRBJ1-3; D gene ambiguous. The CDR3 DNA follows: TGCGCCAGCAGCTTGGATCGAAACACCATATATTTT. It yields the protein CASSLDRNTIYF.